These 32 T cell receptor beta chains were all obtained from the same sample, sequenced in a study of human T cells and chemical hapten exposure (dated by TCRdb to the early 2020s). The library came from RACE. Sequenced on a NextSeq 500. TCRdb reprocessed the public reads (quality trimming at Q25 with fastp, clone calling with MiXCR) and kept in-frame beta chains. Each entry merges the rows of one CDR3 protein and shows their most common DNA and genes. The sample table lists more than 55,000 distinct CDR3 sequences, approximately 9.8% of them with a count of one. Roughly 3.3% of the sample is in the top ten clones. Interpreted using the paper, the time point label stands for: patch test 1, 2 weeks after DPC sensitization. This specimen's treatment or condition label, per the study, means: therapeutic diphenylcyclopropenone sensitization with weekly scalp DPC. This sample comprised whole blood, obtained in connection with sensitization to the hapten diphenylcyclopropenone (DPC). These TCRs come from a woman between 40 and 50 years old with alopecia areata. Some clones in this sample may be carry-over from other donors' samples.

This clonotype was detected many times. The chain joins TRBV18 to TRBJ1-5, with D possibly being TRBD1 (5 bases). The CDR3 has 15 amino acids. CDR1 is KGHSH, CDR2 LQKENI, per germline. The ends were cut back, 6 bases at V and 2 bases at J, with 14 bases in the middle. The CDR3 bases are TGTGCCAGCTCCCCGGGCAGGGAGGGCAATCAGCCCCAGCATTTT. This sequence encodes CASSPGREGNQPQHF.

There are a few counts of this clonotype. This chain uses TRBV6-2 or TRBV6-3 with TRBJ2-7; D call uncertain. V gave up 4 bases and J gave up 6 bases, with 7 bases separating them. The CDR3 loop spans 11 amino acids. Germline V gene lookup returns CDR1 MNHEY and CDR2 SVGEGT. The CDR3 spells CASSSPFEQYF. Written as DNA, the CDR3 is TGTGCCAGCAGTTCCCCTTTCGAGCAGTACTTC.

This clonotype has at least ten counts. The gene calls are TRBV7-9 and TRBJ2-7; D is undetermined. The CDR3 consists of 14 residues. Germline lookup yields CDR1 SEHNR and CDR2 FQNEAQ (reference sequence). V lost 1 base and J lost 2, with 9 bases in between. CDR3 in DNA: TGTGCCAGCAGCTTAGATGCCCGAACCTACGAGCAGTACTTC. This codes for CASSLDARTYEQYF.

This rearrangement joins TRBV6-2 or TRBV6-3 to TRBJ2-7, with 8 bases matching TRBD2. Losses at the gene ends were 6 bases for V and 2 bases for J; bases not matched to a gene: 12. Germline CDR1 reads MNHEY; CDR2 reads SVGEGT. The CDR3 spans 16 residues. DNA of the CDR3: TGTGCCAGCAGCCAGCCGGGCGGAGCGGGGGCCTACGAGCAGTACTTC. Its translation is CASSQPGGAGAYEQYF.

V and J are TRBV29-1 and TRBJ2-7, with no clear D. The CDR3 spans 12 residues. V shed 3 bases and J shed 1 base, with 7 bases lying between them. Germline-derived CDR1 and CDR2 are SQVTM and ANQGSEA. The CDR3 region is CSVESDSYEQYF. The CDR3 DNA sequence: TGCAGCGTTGAGTCTGATTCCTACGAGCAGTACTTC.

This clonotype has a count of ten or more. This chain uses TRBV11-2 with TRBJ1-2, with D unclear. From germline, CDR1 is SGHAT and CDR2 FQNNGV. Trimming took 5 bases from V and 2 from J, leaving 9 bases between them. The CDR3 covers 13 residues. In DNA form, the CDR3 reads TGTGCCAGCAGCCCCACAGACAACTATGGCTACACCTTC. Translated: CASSPTDNYGYTF.

This clonotype has a count of ten or more. The chain is built from TRBV11-2 and TRBJ2-7; D uncertain. Germline V gives CDR1 SGHAT, CDR2 FQNNGV. The CDR3 runs to 13 residues. V lost 3 bases, J lost 2 bases, and 8 bases lay in between. The CDR3 region has the DNA TGTGCCAGCAGCTTCGGACCTACCTACGAGCAGTACTTC. It codes for CASSFGPTYEQYF.

This clonotype was seen more than once but under ten times. The chain uses TRBV7-8 and TRBJ2-1; D is unresolved. Per the germline V gene, CDR1 is SGHVS and CDR2 is FQNEAQ. V was shortened by 5 bases and J by 10 bases, with 9 bases between the two germline ends. This CDR3 is 11 amino acids long. CDR3 sequence reads: CASSQGQEQFF. The CDR3 DNA is TGTGCCAGCAGCCAAGGGCAAGAGCAGTTCTTC.

The chain employs TRBV11-2 and TRBJ2-7; perhaps TRBD2 as D (5 bases). CDR1 and CDR2 from the germline V gene are SGHAT and FQNNGV. The CDR3 is 13 amino acids. With 0 bases removed from V and 6 bases from J, the gap between germline ends came to 9 bases. Here the CDR3 reads CASSLEVGGEQYF. Written as DNA, the CDR3 is TGTGCCAGCAGCTTAGAGGTTGGAGGCGAGCAGTACTTC.

This clonotype was observed at least ten times. This rearrangement joins TRBV7-2 to TRBJ2-7, with 10 bases aligning to TRBD1. CDR1 and CDR2 (germline): SGHTA, FQGNSA. Trimming at V came to 7 bases and at J to 8 bases, leaving 11 bases not matched to a gene. The CDR3 covers 14 residues. In DNA form, the CDR3 reads TGTGCCAGCACCACCGGGACAGGGGAGAAAAAGCAGTACTTC. Protein: CASTTGTGEKKQYF.

This clonotype was seen at least ten times. The rearrangement links TRBV11-2 to TRBJ1-2, with unresolved D. The CDR3 length is 14 residues. Trimming left V 0 bases short and J 5 bases short, with 10 bases between. CDR1 and CDR2 from the germline V gene are SGHAT and FQNNGV. CDR3 region: CASSLDENGYGYTF. The CDR3 DNA reads as TGTGCCAGCAGCTTAGATGAGAACGGATATGGCTACACCTTC.

A few counts support this clonotype. V usage is TRBV25-1 and J usage is TRBJ1-2; possible D gene TRBD1, 5 bases. This CDR3 spans 14 amino acids. The ends were cut back, 3 bases at V and 6 bases at J, with 14 bases in the middle. Germline loops: CDR1 MGHDK, CDR2 SYGVNS. CDR3 amino acids: CASSESVQTDGYTF. CDR3 nucleotides: TGTGCCAGCAGTGAGTCGGTACAGACAGATGGCTACACCTTC.

This clonotype appeared a few times. The rearrangement uses TRBV5-1 and TRBJ1-6; the D gene is possibly TRBD1 (5 bases). In germline, CDR1 is SGHRS, CDR2 YFSETQ. The V end lost 7 bases, the J end lost 3 bases, and 11 bases lay between the germline ends. There are 14 residues in the CDR3. The chain's CDR3 is CASQPRDYNSPLHF. CDR3 DNA sequence: TGCGCCAGCCAGCCCAGGGACTATAATTCACCCCTCCACTTT.

This chain links TRBV4-2 with TRBJ2-4; D call uncertain. This CDR3 spans 15 amino acids. Germline loops: CDR1 LGHNA, CDR2 YNFKEQ. V was cut by 0 bases and J by 6 bases, with 12 bases left in between. The CDR3 region is CASSQDLYNPNIQYF. The CDR3 nucleotides read TGTGCCAGCAGCCAAGATTTATACAACCCAAACATTCAGTACTTC.

In its sample, this clonotype was seen many times. CDR3 amino acids: CASSPQSTGYEQYF. In DNA form, the CDR3 reads TGTGCCAGCAGTCCACAATCGACAGGGTACGAGCAGTACTTC. The chain combines TRBV28 with TRBJ2-7, with TRBD1 matching 7 bases. CDR3 length equals 14 residues. After removal of 5 bases from V and 4 bases from J, the junction contained 8 bases not matched to a gene. In germline, CDR1 is MDHEN, CDR2 SYDVKM.

This clonotype occurred many times. The J gene is TRBJ1-1, the V gene TRBV6-2 or TRBV6-3; D is undetermined. The CDR3 totals 14 residues. V dropped 0 bases and J dropped 5 bases, with 10 bases sitting between them. Germline-derived CDR1 and CDR2 are MNHEY and SVGEGT. The CDR3 bases are TGTGCCAGCAGTTACTCCCCCGGAAGGACTGAAGCTTTCTTT. Translation gives CASSYSPGRTEAFF.

The chain has TRBV14 and TRBJ1-6, with D possibly TRBD1 on 5 matching bases. CDR1 and CDR2 (germline): SGHDN, FVKESK. This CDR3 spans 16 amino acids. V was shortened by 0 bases and J by 7 bases, with 13 bases between the two germline ends. CDR3 nucleotide sequence: TGTGCCAGCAGCCAAGAGATATGGGGCGAGAATTCACCCCTCCACTTT. Translating it yields CASSQEIWGENSPLHF.

At least ten counts were recorded for this clonotype. V is TRBV7-2 and J is TRBJ2-5; 7 bases fit TRBD2. In germline, CDR1 is SGHTA, CDR2 FQGNSA. This CDR3 is built from 15 residues. V trimming: 4 bases; J trimming: 1 base; junction bases outside the gene matches: 6. The CDR3 region is CASSSGGGLQETQYF. CDR3 nucleotides: TGTGCCAGCAGCTCTGGGGGGGGACTCCAAGAGACCCAGTACTTC.

This clonotype showed up just a few times. V gene TRBV25-1 combines with J gene TRBJ2-5, with 7 positions matching TRBD2. The length of the CDR3 is 15 residues. Germline CDR1 reads MGHDK; CDR2 reads SYGVNS. V lost 5 bases and J lost 7; bases outside the gene matches: 13. CDR3 sequence reads: CASSPGKTGEGTQYF. CDR3 DNA sequence: TGTGCCAGCAGTCCCGGAAAAACGGGGGAGGGGACCCAGTACTTC. Using reference TRBV25-1 and TRBJ2-5 for the parts outside the CDR3, the full variable domain is EADIYQTPRYLVIGTGKKITLECSQTMGHDKMYWYQQDPGMELHLIHYSYGVNSTEKGDLSSESTVSRIRTEHFPLTLESARPSHTSQYLCASSPGKTGEGTQYFGPGTRLLVL.

On this clonotype: Relative to the germline gene, one junction end is altered; a read error may explain this. The V and J genes are TRBV20-1 and TRBJ2-7, with TRBD1 matching 11 bases. Germline CDR1 DFQATT, CDR2 SNEGSKA (reference sequence). The CDR3 has 15 amino acids. In DNA form, the CDR3 reads TGCAGTGCGCGCATATCCGGGACAGGGGGATACGAGCTGTACTTC. Protein product: CSARISGTGGYELYF.

This clonotype was counted many times. The V and J genes are TRBV2 and TRBJ1-6; 10 nucleotides agree with TRBD1. The CDR3 totals 18 residues. The J segment lost 7 bases and the V segment lost 4 bases, leaving 13 bases of the junction unmatched. The germline V gene has CDR1 SNHLY and CDR2 FYNNEI. DNA of the CDR3: TGTGCCAGCAGTGGCCGGGACAGGGGTTTCGGGAGGAATTCACCCCTCCACTTT. Residues: CASSGRDRGFGRNSPLHF.

In nucleotides, the CDR3 is TGCGCCAGCAGCCCGGAAAGGGCGTTGAACACTGAAGCTTTCTTT. Translation gives CASSPERALNTEAFF. The chain links TRBV4-3 to TRBJ1-1; D is ambiguous. V lost 4 bases and J 0 bases, leaving 12 bases between the germline ends. The CDR3 contains 15 residues. Germline lookup yields CDR1 LGHNA and CDR2 YSLEER.

This clonotype was picked up many times. The gene calls are TRBV25-1 and TRBJ1-2, with TRBD1 identical over 7 bases. Germline trimming cut 3 bases from V and 8 bases from J; bases unmatched to any gene: 12. The CDR3 is 15 residues long. Germline V CDR1 and CDR2: MGHDK, SYGVNS. Written as DNA, the CDR3 is TGTGCCAGCAGTGACCCAACAACAGGGGCAGGGGGCTACACCTTC. It yields the protein CASSDPTTGAGGYTF.

This clonotype was detected ten times or more. The chain couples TRBV24-1 to TRBJ2-7, with 7 nucleotides matching TRBD1. CDR3 length: 12 residues. Looked up from germline, CDR1 is KGHDR and CDR2 is SFDVKD. The V and J ends lost 7 bases and 3 bases, in that order; junction bases with no gene match: 2. The CDR3 sequence is CATSRDSYEQYF. In nucleotides, the CDR3 is TGTGCCACCAGCCGGGACAGCTACGAGCAGTACTTC.

This clonotype was observed at least ten times. The genes are TRBV7-9 and TRBJ1-2, with no clear D. The CDR3 contains 13 residues. V gave up 8 bases and J gave up 1 base, with 11 bases separating them. In germline, CDR1 is SEHNR, CDR2 FQNEAQ (reference sequence). For the CDR3, the DNA is TGTGCCAGCTCTGGGAGCTTTAACTATGGCTACACCTTC. As protein: CASSGSFNYGYTF.

This clonotype has a count of ten or more. The genes are TRBV5-1 and TRBJ1-4; weak D call: TRBD1 (6 bases). Germline V lookup: CDR1 SGHRS, CDR2 YFSETQ. The CDR3 has 13 amino acids. V lost 3 bases, J lost 4 bases, and 7 bases lay in between. The CDR3 region is CASSWTDNEKLFF. The CDR3 DNA is TGCGCCAGCAGCTGGACAGATAATGAAAAACTGTTTTTT.

In its sample, this clonotype was seen many times. The chain couples TRBV28 to TRBJ2-1, with a weak D call TRBD1 (5 bases). V dropped 8 bases and J dropped 7 bases, with 12 bases sitting between them. Germline V gene lookup returns CDR1 MDHEN and CDR2 SYDVKM. The CDR3 has 12 amino acids. The CDR3 loop reads CASEGATNEQFF. In DNA form, the CDR3 reads TGTGCCAGCGAAGGGGCAACGAATGAGCAGTTCTTC. Looking up the rest from reference TRBV28 and TRBJ2-1 gives the full variable domain: DVKVTQSSRYLVKRTGEKVFLECVQDMDHENMFWYRQDPGLGLRLIYFSYDVKMKEKGDIPEGYSVSREKKERFSLILESASTNQTSMYLCASEGATNEQFFGPGTRLTVL.

This clonotype was found many times. The J gene is TRBJ2-3, the V gene TRBV7-2; tentatively, D is TRBD1 (5 bases). The CDR3 extends over 14 amino acids. Germline-derived CDR1 and CDR2 are SGHTA and FQGNSA. V was pared by 6 bases and J by 1 base, with 11 bases between. CDR3 protein: CASREDSGTDTQYF. DNA of the CDR3: TGTGCCAGCAGGGAAGACAGCGGCACAGATACGCAGTATTTT.

This chain connects TRBV11-3 to TRBJ2-3; D remains ambiguous. Germline CDR1 is SGHNT and CDR2 is YENEEA. Trimming removed 9 bases at V and 8 bases at J, with 12 bases between. The CDR3 covers 11 residues. The CDR3 DNA reads as TGTGCCAGACCTACTAATTTTACGCAGTATTTT. Translation gives CARPTNFTQYF.

This clonotype was observed at least ten times. The V and J genes are TRBV11-1 and TRBJ2-3; 9 bases agree with TRBD1. The CDR3 runs 15 residues. Germline trimming cut 5 bases from V and 1 base from J; bases unmatched to any gene: 4. Germline CDR1 is SGHAT and CDR2 is FQDESV (reference sequence). The DNA for the CDR3 is TGTGCCAGCAGCGGACGGGACAGGGGCACAGATACGCAGTATTTT. This gives the protein CASSGRDRGTDTQYF. Drawing the rest from reference TRBV11-1 and TRBJ2-3, the complete variable domain is EAEVAQSPRYKITEKSQAVAFWCDPISGHATLYWYRQILGQGPELLVQFQDESVVDDSQLPKDRFSAERLKGVDSTLKIQPAELGDSAMYLCASSGRDRGTDTQYFGPGTRLTVL.

This clonotype was seen a few times. The V call is TRBV5-6, the J call TRBJ2-1; D not resolved. The CDR3 totals 12 residues. Germline CDR1 SGHDT, CDR2 YYEEEE. The V end lost 0 bases, the J end lost 8 bases, and 6 bases lay between the germline ends. In DNA, the CDR3 is TGTGCCAGCAGCTTGGGTGTCTATGAGCAGTTCTTC. This codes for CASSLGVYEQFF.

In its sample, this clonotype was seen many times. This rearrangement joins TRBV9 to TRBJ2-3; D unclear. Germline CDR1 SGDLS, CDR2 YYNGEE. This CDR3 comprises 14 residues. V lost 1 base, J lost 1 base, and 7 bases lay in between. DNA of the CDR3: TGTGCCAGCAGCGTAATGAGCGGCACAGATACGCAGTATTTT. This sequence encodes CASSVMSGTDTQYF.